This T cell receptor beta chain emerged from a study of blood T cell repertoires in COVID-19 (dated by TCRdb to 2018 to 2021). The study in broad terms: Samples from collaborators originated in the United States, Italy and Spain and spanned both the acute and convalescent phases of COVID-19. The material from the prospective study consisted of cDNA or gDNA derived from T cells, B-cell-depleted T cells, or PBMCs. Subjects who had been exposed to COVID-19, were actively infected with it, or had recovered from it provided the deeply sampled blood TCRbeta repertoires that made up the dataset. A freely available public database, intended as a resource for researchers studying the immune response to SARS-CoV-2, is where the repertoires were released. The samples were drawn from the first 160 participants of the ongoing ImmuneRACE study and from roughly 1,300 subjects provided by 6 global collaborators. The sample metadata nearly always contained a de-identified subject ID, COVID-19 status, age in years and sex. HLA class I and class II types, where available, came from metadata supplied by the sample provider rather than from assay-based typing.

General study outcomes and caveats: The amount of clinical and demographic metadata varied by source and participant and was provided uncurated.

The V and J ends are trimmed by 4 bases and 4 bases, leaving 13 bases between them. Via the germline V gene, CDR1 is SNHLY and CDR2 FYNNEI. The CDR3 holds 14 amino acids from the cysteine to the phenylalanine. Kept here is only the CDR3 DNA, which spans 42 bases and is read in frame from base 1. Another Seattle source contributed samples from volunteer blood donors who had recovered from COVID-19. Whole blood was collected in K2EDTA tubes by collaborating institutions according to the institutions' own protocols. Collaborator samples were shipped for TCRbeta analysis as frozen whole blood, isolated PBMCs, or DNA extracted from either sample type. Worth noting for this clone: Its antigen remains unidentified. No quality values exist for individual bases; no much larger clone is one base distant.

TCRbeta CDR3 regions were amplified from genomic DNA by means of the immunoSEQ Assay, a bias-controlled multiplex PCR. Concerning the study's data processing: Nucleated cell counts per sample were estimated from amplification of reference gene primers within the assay. To quantify the absolute abundance of each unique TCRbeta CDR3 rearrangement, sequence reads were collapsed and filtered. Productive Simpson clonality was computed per sample as the square root of Simpson's diversity index over productive rearrangements. TCRdb provides this immuneACCESS table in a form limited to in-frame rearrangements. Some clones are lacking; in checked studies, under half of them reflect an unresolved V gene, and why the rest are absent is not known. V, J and clone size derive from that table, while D and trimming were established from the DNA sequence. The sample table shows roughly 300,000 clones, and more than 80% are seen once. Under 8% of the sample is in the top ten clones.

In this chain, TRBV2 is recombined with TRBJ1-2, with TRBD1 as a weak D call on 5 bases. The specimen sequenced was peripheral blood. The clonotype comes from a man between 18 and 29 years old who had recovered from COVID-19. CDR3 reads: CASSVGRVGYGYTF. The nucleotides are TGTGCCAGCAGTGTGGGCAGGGTTGGCTATGGCTACACCTTC. Reference TRBV2 and TRBJ1-2 genes cover what lies past the CDR3, so the full variable domain is EPEVTQTPSHQVTQMGQEVILRCVPISNHLYFYWYRQILGQKVEFLVSFYNNEISEKSEIFDDQFSVERPDGSNFTLKIRSTKLEDSAMYFCASSVGRVGYGYTFGSGTRLTVV.